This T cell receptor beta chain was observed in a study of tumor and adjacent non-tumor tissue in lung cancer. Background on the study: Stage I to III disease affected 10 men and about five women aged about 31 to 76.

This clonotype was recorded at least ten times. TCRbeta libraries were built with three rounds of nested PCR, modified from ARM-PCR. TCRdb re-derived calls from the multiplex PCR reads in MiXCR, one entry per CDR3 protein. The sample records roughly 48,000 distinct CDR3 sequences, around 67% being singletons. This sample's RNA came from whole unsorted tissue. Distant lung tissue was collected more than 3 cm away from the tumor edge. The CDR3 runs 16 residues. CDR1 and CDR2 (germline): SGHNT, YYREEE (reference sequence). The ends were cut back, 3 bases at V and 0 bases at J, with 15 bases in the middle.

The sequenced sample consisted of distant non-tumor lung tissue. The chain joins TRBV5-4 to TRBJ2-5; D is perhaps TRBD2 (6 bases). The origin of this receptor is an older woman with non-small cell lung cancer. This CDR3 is CASSSMGGRDQETQYF. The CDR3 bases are TGTGCCAGCAGCTCAATGGGAGGCCGGGACCAAGAGACCCAGTACTTC. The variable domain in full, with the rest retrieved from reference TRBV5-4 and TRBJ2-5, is ETGVTQSPTHLIKTRGQQVTLRCSSQSGHNTVSWYQQALGQGPQFIFQYYREEENGRGNFPPRFSGLQFPNYSSELNVNALELDDSALYLCASSSMGGRDQETQYFGPGTRLLVL.